The next 18 T cell receptor beta chains were all read from a single sample in a study of control samples from healthy donors and cancer patients. This table comes from immunoSEQ multiplex PCR, and its TCRdb copy is limited to in-frame clones, with some not included. Among about 89,000 clones listed, 85% were seen once. Sequencing was performed on blood. Receptors originate from a woman between 40 and 55 years old in good health.

This clone was found once. The J gene is TRBJ1-5, the V gene TRBV11-1; D is uncertain. With 7 bases removed from V and 3 bases from J, the gap between germline ends came to 7 bases. Germline loops: CDR1 SGHAT, CDR2 FQDESV (reference sequence). The CDR3 consists of 12 residues. The CDR3 DNA reads as TGTGCCAGCATAGTCACCAATCAGCCCCAGCATTTT. This sequence encodes CASIVTNQPQHF.

V is TRBV5-5 and J is TRBJ2-3; TRBD2 matches at 8 bases. The CDR3 totals 15 residues. V shed 6 bases, J shed 3 bases, and the junction held 9 bases outside the gene matches. The germline V gene encodes CDR1 SGHKS and CDR2 YYEKEE (reference sequence). CDR3 loop: CASIRLGTSTDTQYF. The CDR3 region has the DNA TGTGCCAGCATCCGTCTGGGGACTAGTACAGATACGCAGTATTTT.

The V call is TRBV7-2, the J call TRBJ2-7; the match to TRBD1 covers 12 bases. Trimming took 1 base from V and 5 from J; bases not matched to a gene: 3. CDR1 SGHTA and CDR2 FQGNSA come from the germline V gene. This CDR3 region has 15 residues. This CDR3 is CASSLVGTGGHEQYF. CDR3 sequence (DNA): TGTGCCAGCAGCTTAGTAGGGACAGGGGGCCACGAGCAGTACTTC. The full variable domain, in which reference TRBV7-2 and TRBJ2-7 provide the parts outside the CDR3, is GAGVSQSPSNKVTEKGKDVELRCDPISGHTALYWYRQSLGQGLEFLIYFQGNSAPDKSGLPSDRFSAERTGGSVSTLTIQRTQQEDSAVYLCASSLVGTGGHEQYFGPGTRLTVT.

The chain links TRBV11-3 to TRBJ1-1, with TRBD1 as a possible D gene (5 bases). Germline V gene sequence: CDR1 SGHNT, CDR2 YENEEA. Between the trimmed V and J ends, which lost 8 bases and 1 base, there was a span of 14 bases. The CDR3 consists of 14 residues. CDR3: CASGKGQGNTEAFF. The CDR3 bases are TGTGCCAGCGGGAAGGGGCAGGGGAACACTGAAGCTTTCTTT.

This chain uses TRBV6-5 with TRBJ1-2; tentatively, D is TRBD1 (5 bases). This CDR3 is 13 amino acids long. Looked up from germline, CDR1 is MNHEY and CDR2 is SVGAGI. Trimming removed 0 bases at V and 6 bases at J, with 8 bases between. CDR3 sequence (DNA): TGTGCCAGCAGTTACTCGTCGACAGATGGCTACACCTTC. It encodes CASSYSSTDGYTF.

This chain connects TRBV10-3 to TRBJ1-1; TRBD1 matches at 8 bases. Germline V lookup: CDR1 ENHRY, CDR2 SYGVKD. The ends lost 6 bases at V and 7 bases at J; junction bases unmatched: 4. The length of the CDR3 is 12 residues. The CDR3 protein is CAIRQGAGEAFF. The CDR3 coding sequence is TGTGCCATCAGGCAGGGGGCCGGTGAAGCTTTCTTT.

The chain joins TRBV5-1 to TRBJ1-2; TRBD1 aligns across 11 bases. The CDR3 covers 15 residues. Germline CDR1 SGHRS, CDR2 YFSETQ. The V gene end was trimmed by 0 bases and the J gene end by 8 bases; junction bases not matched to a gene: 6. In DNA, the CDR3 is TGCGCCAGCAGCTTGGCCGGACAGGGGGCGTCCGGCTACACCTTC. Translated, it gives CASSLAGQGASGYTF.

This clone was seen more than once but under ten times. The chain couples TRBV18 to TRBJ2-3; D ambiguous. From germline, CDR1 is KGHSH and CDR2 LQKENI. This CDR3 has 13 amino acids. With 3 bases removed from V and 6 bases from J, the gap between germline ends came to 10 bases. The CDR3 bases are TGTGCCAGCTCACCGTGGGGTCTTGATACGCAGTATTTT. Amino acids: CASSPWGLDTQYF. The whole variable domain, remainder taken from reference TRBV18 and TRBJ2-3, is NAGVMQNPRHLVRRRGQEARLRCSPMKGHSHVYWYRQLPEEGLKFMVYLQKENIIDESGMPKERFSAEFPKEGPSILRIQQVVRGDSAAYFCASSPWGLDTQYFGPGTRLTVL.

Remarks on this clone: This CDR3 is also generated by other DNA sequences in the sample. The V gene is TRBV7-9, the J gene TRBJ1-5; D call uncertain. V lost 5 bases to trimming and J lost 4 bases, with 6 bases between them. Germline assignment: CDR1 SEHNR and CDR2 FQNEAQ (reference sequence). The CDR3 has 12 residues. CDR3 bases: TGTGCCAGCAGCCCTGGGAATCAGCCCCAGCATTTT. Encoded protein: CASSPGNQPQHF.

The chain combines TRBV16 with TRBJ1-2; possibly TRBD1 for D (6 bases). CDR3 size: 13 residues. V lost 4 bases, J lost 5 bases, and 11 bases lay in between. The germline gives CDR1 KGHSY, CDR2 FQNENV. Here the CDR3 DNA reads TGTGCCAGCAGCCCCGAGGGGGAATATGGCTACACCTTC. It encodes CASSPEGEYGYTF.

The V and J genes are TRBV2 and TRBJ2-7, with D perhaps TRBD1 (6 bases). V shed 1 base and J shed 7 bases, with 8 bases lying between them. This CDR3 has 12 amino acids. Per the germline V gene, CDR1 is SNHLY and CDR2 is FYNNEI. The chain's CDR3 is CASSEGGREQYF. The CDR3 coding sequence is TGTGCCAGCAGTGAAGGGGGGCGAGAGCAGTACTTC.

This clone was detected once. The V call is TRBV14, the J call TRBJ2-1; the D gene is possibly TRBD1 (6 bases). Trimming took 4 bases from V and 7 from J, leaving 11 bases between them. Per the germline V gene, CDR1 is SGHDN and CDR2 is FVKESK. This CDR3 has 13 residues. CDR3 protein: CASSLGAGNEQFF. DNA for the CDR3: TGTGCCAGCAGCCTGGGGGCAGGGAATGAGCAGTTCTTC.

This chain joins TRBV5-6 and TRBJ2-7; D unresolved. CDR1 SGHDT and CDR2 YYEEEE come from the germline V gene. With 4 bases removed from V and 2 bases from J, the gap between germline ends came to 13 bases. This CDR3 comprises 14 residues. In DNA form, the CDR3 reads TGTGCCAGCAGCCTTTGGACGTACACCTACGAGCAGTACTTC. This translates into CASSLWTYTYEQYF.

This clone was seen only a few times. The chain carries TRBV2 and TRBJ1-6; 7 bases are a match to TRBD1. J was trimmed by 11 bases and V by 5 bases; bases with no gene match: 6. This CDR3 is built from 13 residues. Germline CDR1 and CDR2: SNHLY and FYNNEI. CDR3 nucleotides: TGTGCCAGCAGTTCGACAGGGCGACCACCCCTCCACTTT. This sequence encodes CASSSTGRPPLHF.

This clone was detected once. The chain joins TRBV4-1 to TRBJ2-1; the match to TRBD2 covers 14 bases. Germline V gene data show CDR1 as MGHRA and CDR2 as YSYEKL. The CDR3 totals 17 residues. Trimming cost V 4 bases and J 5 bases; bases outside gene matches: 7. The CDR3 sequence: CASSRAGTSGGDNEQFF. For the CDR3, the DNA is TGCGCCAGCAGCCGCGCCGGGACTAGCGGGGGTGACAATGAGCAGTTCTTC.

The genes are TRBV9 and TRBJ1-1, with D unclear. Germline CDR1 reads SGDLS; CDR2 reads YYNGEE. The length of the CDR3 is 13 residues. V lost 0 bases and J 4 bases, leaving 7 bases between the germline ends. The chain's CDR3 is CASSVGKGTEAFF. The CDR3 nucleotides are TGTGCCAGCAGCGTAGGGAAAGGCACTGAAGCTTTCTTT.

The count of this clone is one. The chain employs TRBV7-2 and TRBJ2-3, with 16 nucleotides matching TRBD2. This CDR3 comprises 18 residues. V lost 3 bases and J lost 6; bases outside the gene matches: 9. Germline CDR1 is SGHTA and CDR2 is FQGNSA. CDR3: CASSLGLAGGPSGDTQYF. The CDR3 region has the DNA TGTGCCAGCAGCTTGGGACTAGCGGGGGGGCCATCCGGGGATACGCAGTATTTT.

This clone was found a few times. The chain links TRBV6-5 to TRBJ1-3, with a weak D call TRBD1 (6 bases). V was trimmed by 2 bases and J by 2 bases, leaving 13 bases between them. CDR1 is MNHEY, CDR2 SVGAGI, per germline. The length of the CDR3 is 16 residues. CDR3 DNA sequence: TGTGCCAGCAGTTACCAGGGGTTAACTACTGGAAACACCATATATTTT. This translates into CASSYQGLTTGNTIYF.